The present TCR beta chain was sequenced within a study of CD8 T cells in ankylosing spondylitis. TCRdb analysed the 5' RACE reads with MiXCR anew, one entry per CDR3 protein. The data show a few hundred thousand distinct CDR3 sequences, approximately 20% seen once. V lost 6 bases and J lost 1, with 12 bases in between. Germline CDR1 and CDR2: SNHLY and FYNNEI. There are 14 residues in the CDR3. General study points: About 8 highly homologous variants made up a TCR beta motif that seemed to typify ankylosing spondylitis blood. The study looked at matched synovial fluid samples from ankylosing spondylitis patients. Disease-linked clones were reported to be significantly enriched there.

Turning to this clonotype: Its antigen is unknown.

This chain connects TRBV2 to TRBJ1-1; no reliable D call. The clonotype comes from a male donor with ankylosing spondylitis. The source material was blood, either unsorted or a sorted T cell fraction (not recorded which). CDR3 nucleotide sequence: TGTGCCAGCAGCGAAAGCCGAAGGAACACTGAAGCTTTCTTT. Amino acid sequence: CASSESRRNTEAFF.